This TCR beta chain was recovered during a study of blood T cells in healthy people across ages. Study results and limitations: CMV status of donors was not determined, possibly confounding expanded clonotype changes. Researchers deemed the diversity estimates from one million T cells underestimates.

In germline, CDR1 is MNHEY, CDR2 SVGAGI. The CDR3 sequence is 16 residues long. Trimming took 2 bases from V and 3 from J; bases not matched to a gene: 7. This clonotype was counted between two and nine times. The antigen is unknown. Together with a sample-barcoded 5' primer, a J-beta primer mix was included in a second PCR lasting about 7 to 11 cycles. Each CDR3 protein is one row after TCRdb ran MiXCR on the 5' RACE reads. The data show roughly 640,000 distinct CDR3 sequences, under 30% seen once. The chain links TRBV6-5 to TRBJ1-1; 9 positions agree with TRBD1. Sequencing input: blood. The receptor was isolated from a woman of 80 years or more in good health. CDR3: CASSYGTGFTDTEAFF. The DNA for the CDR3 is TGTGCCAGCAGTTACGGGACAGGGTTTACGGACACTGAAGCTTTCTTT.